The 21 T cell receptor beta chains below come from one sample, sequenced in a study of shared clonotypes between healthy human individuals. The repertoire was sequenced with immunoSEQ multiplex PCR; TCRdb's copy has only in-frame clones and lacks some. The table has over a million clones, 60% to 80% seen once; the top ten hold approximately 1.5%. The material sequenced was memory CD4+ T cells sorted from blood. Subset specified: CD45RA-negative fraction. These receptors were taken from a man younger than 35 in good health.

This chain links TRBV7-2 with TRBJ2-1, with 7 bases aligning to TRBD2. The V gene end was trimmed by 6 bases and the J gene end by 0 bases; junction bases not matched to a gene: 2. The CDR3 runs 14 residues. Germline CDR1 SGHTA, CDR2 FQGNSA. Here the CDR3 reads CASRRGSSYNEQFF. DNA for the CDR3: TGTGCCAGCAGACGCGGGAGCTCCTACAATGAGCAGTTCTTC.

J is TRBJ2-5 and V is TRBV7-8; either TRBD1 or TRBD2 may fit D (5 bases each). Germline CDR1 and CDR2: SGHVS and FQNEAQ. This CDR3 comprises 14 residues. Trimming cost V 5 bases and J 4 bases, with 14 bases left between them. The CDR3 loop is CASSLGAQRETQYF. For the CDR3, the DNA is TGTGCCAGCAGCCTCGGGGCCCAACGAGAGACCCAGTACTTC.

The V and J genes are TRBV5-4 and TRBJ2-1; D may be TRBD2 (6 bases). V was trimmed by 3 bases and J by 4 bases, leaving 14 bases between them. The germline V gene has CDR1 SGHNT and CDR2 YYREEE (reference sequence). This CDR3 is 15 amino acids long. CDR3 loop: CASSSGERAYNEQFF. CDR3 DNA sequence: TGTGCCAGCAGCTCGGGAGAGCGGGCGTACAATGAGCAGTTCTTC.

The chain links TRBV9 to TRBJ1-4; D unresolved. V was shortened by 1 base and J by 8 bases, with 12 bases between the two germline ends. Germline V lookup: CDR1 SGDLS, CDR2 YYNGEE. This CDR3 has 14 residues. The CDR3 region is CASSVRRVWEKLFF. CDR3 DNA sequence: TGTGCCAGCAGCGTACGGCGGGTCTGGGAAAAACTGTTTTTT.

The chain joins TRBV11-1 to TRBJ2-3; no clear D. Trimming left V 4 bases short and J 4 bases short, with 6 bases between. Germline CDR1 and CDR2: SGHAT and FQDESV (reference sequence). This CDR3 is built from 12 residues. The CDR3 DNA follows: TGTGCCAGCAGCTCGAGAGCAGATACGCAGTATTTT. Translated: CASSSRADTQYF.

In its sample, this clone was seen once. The gene calls are TRBV27 and TRBJ1-4; D unresolved. CDR1 and CDR2 (germline): MNHEY, SMNVEV (reference sequence). The CDR3 spans 15 residues. The V and J ends lost 6 bases and 2 bases respectively, with 13 bases between them. The CDR3 coding sequence is TGTGCCAGCAGACTAAGCTCAGTGACTAATGAAAAACTGTTTTTT. This codes for CASRLSSVTNEKLFF.

V and J are TRBV10-2 and TRBJ2-5; D is unclear. Trimming took off 2 bases at V and 2 bases at J, with 12 bases between the two ends. Per germline, CDR1 WSHSY and CDR2 SAAADI. This CDR3 region has 15 residues. The CDR3 DNA reads TGCGCCAGCAGTGAGGGTGTACGGCCTCAAGAGACCCAGTACTTC. It encodes CASSEGVRPQETQYF.

In its sample, this clone was seen a few times. The gene calls are TRBV4-1 and TRBJ1-4; D is undetermined. In germline, CDR1 is MGHRA, CDR2 YSYEKL. The CDR3 length is 14 residues. V lost 6 bases and J lost 5, with 13 bases in between. The CDR3 DNA reads as TGCGCCAGCAGAATAGACATATTGAATGAAAAACTGTTTTTT. Translated, it gives CASRIDILNEKLFF.

The genes are TRBV28 and TRBJ1-6; no reliable D call. This CDR3 spans 14 amino acids. The V and J ends lost 3 bases and 7 bases respectively, with 10 bases between them. In germline, CDR1 is MDHEN, CDR2 SYDVKM. CDR3 DNA: TGTGCCAGCAGTTTCGTGGAGTTCAATTCACCCCTCCACTTT. Amino acids: CASSFVEFNSPLHF.

This chain connects TRBV5-1 to TRBJ1-5; D unresolved. V dropped 0 bases and J dropped 3 bases, with 7 bases sitting between them. CDR3 length: 14 amino acids. Germline CDR1 SGHRS, CDR2 YFSETQ. The CDR3 DNA reads TGCGCCAGCAGCTTGGATCCCTCCAATCAGCCCCAGCATTTT. This codes for CASSLDPSNQPQHF.

The rearrangement joins TRBV5-4 to TRBJ2-1; 8 positions match TRBD1. The CDR3 is made up of 13 amino acids. With V trimmed by 4 bases and J by 10 bases, 7 bases remained unmatched. Germline V CDR1 and CDR2: SGHNT, YYREEE (reference sequence). In DNA form, the CDR3 reads TGTGCCAGCAGCAATGGACAGGGCTGGGAGCAGTTCTTC. Amino acid sequence: CASSNGQGWEQFF.

The sample holds one count of this clone. The chain uses TRBV28 and TRBJ1-1, with D possibly being TRBD1 (6 bases). Germline CDR1 is MDHEN and CDR2 is SYDVKM. The ends were cut back, 6 bases at V and 1 base at J, with 15 bases in the middle. CDR3 length: 15 amino acids. In nucleotides, the CDR3 is TGTGCCAGCAGACCAACAGGGTTCGGGAACACTGAAGCTTTCTTT. Translation: CASRPTGFGNTEAFF. The whole variable domain, remainder taken from reference TRBV28 and TRBJ1-1, is DVKVTQSSRYLVKRTGEKVFLECVQDMDHENMFWYRQDPGLGLRLIYFSYDVKMKEKGDIPEGYSVSREKKERFSLILESASTNQTSMYLCASRPTGFGNTEAFFGQGTRLTVV.

The chain uses TRBV30 and TRBJ2-1; TRBD2 matches 7 bases. The germline CDR1 and CDR2 sequences are GTSNPN and SVGIG (reference sequence). CDR3 size: 13 residues. Germline trimming cut 0 bases from V and 9 bases from J; bases unmatched to any gene: 5. This CDR3 reads CAWSVAGAFEQFF. The DNA of the CDR3 is TGTGCCTGGAGTGTTGCGGGAGCCTTTGAGCAGTTCTTC.

In its sample, this clone was seen a few times. The chain is built from TRBV5-4 and TRBJ2-2; maybe TRBD1 (6 bases). The CDR3 is made up of 15 amino acids. Looked up from germline, CDR1 is SGHNT and CDR2 is YYREEE (reference sequence). V lost 4 bases and J lost 2, with 12 bases in between. The CDR3: CASSLWTANTGELFF. CDR3 coding DNA: TGTGCCAGCAGCCTATGGACAGCTAACACCGGGGAGCTGTTTTTT.

The V call is TRBV5-1, the J call TRBJ1-3; D unclear. With 0 bases removed from V and 0 bases from J, the gap between germline ends came to 10 bases. CDR3 length: 16 amino acids. Looked up from germline, CDR1 is SGHRS and CDR2 is YFSETQ. Here the CDR3 DNA reads TGCGCCAGCAGCTTGGGTATTCCCCCCTCTGGAAACACCATATATTTT. Its translation: CASSLGIPPSGNTIYF.

This clone has just one count. The chain employs TRBV7-2 and TRBJ1-4; D is unresolved. V was pared by 1 base and J by 7 bases, with 7 bases between. The V gene's germline CDR1 is SGHTA and CDR2 FQGNSA. The CDR3 sequence is 13 residues long. CDR3 amino acids: CASSLGFSEKLFF. Here the CDR3 DNA reads TGTGCCAGCAGCTTAGGTTTCAGTGAAAAACTGTTTTTT.

Remarks on this clone: One base away lies a much larger clone, so this may be a sequencing read error. The chain is built from TRBV30 and TRBJ1-3; D is unclear. V was pared by 4 bases and J by 0 bases, with 16 bases between. The CDR3 covers 16 residues. Germline V gene sequence: CDR1 GTSNPN, CDR2 SVGIG (reference sequence). The CDR3 protein is CAWNGILHSSGNTIYF. In DNA, the CDR3 is TGTGCCTGGAATGGAATCCTCCATAGCTCTGGAAACACCATATATTTT.

The V call is TRBV6-1, the J call TRBJ1-5; D is uncertain. V lost 3 bases to trimming and J lost 2 bases, with 17 bases between them. CDR3 size: 17 residues. Looked up from germline, CDR1 is MNHNS and CDR2 is SASEGT. CDR3: CASSEARVRKGNQPQHF. CDR3 nucleotide sequence: TGTGCCAGCAGTGAGGCCCGGGTGCGGAAGGGCAATCAGCCCCAGCATTTT.

The chain combines TRBV5-1 with TRBJ2-7; possibly TRBD1 or TRBD2 for D (6 bases each). This CDR3 region has 15 residues. The germline V gene encodes CDR1 SGHRS and CDR2 YFSETQ. Trimming took off 4 bases at V and 0 bases at J, with 14 bases between the two ends. This chain's CDR3 is CASSRPGDTSYEQYF. The CDR3 DNA reads TGCGCCAGCAGCCGACCGGGGGACACCTCCTACGAGCAGTACTTC.

The table lists this clone with many counts. This chain connects TRBV2 to TRBJ2-1, with TRBD2 matching 11 bases. V gave up 3 bases and J gave up 14 bases; unmatched junction bases: 3. Germline loops: CDR1 SNHLY, CDR2 FYNNEI. The CDR3 is 12 amino acids. In nucleotides, the CDR3 is TGTGCCAGCAGTGAGACTAGCGGGGTAAAGTTCTTC. Its translation: CASSETSGVKFF.

The chain links TRBV19 to TRBJ2-3, with 13 bases that match TRBD2. The CDR3 runs 17 residues. Losses at the gene ends were 4 bases for V and 6 bases for J; bases not matched to a gene: 10. CDR1 LNHDA and CDR2 SQIVND come from the germline V gene (reference sequence). CDR3: CASSTGLAGASRDTQYF. CDR3 DNA sequence: TGTGCCAGTAGTACCGGACTAGCGGGGGCCTCCCGGGATACGCAGTATTTT. The entire variable domain, with the rest obtained from reference TRBV19 and TRBJ2-3, is as follows: DGGITQSPKYLFRKEGQNVTLSCEQNLNHDAMYWYRQDPGQGLRLIYYSQIVNDFQKGDIAEGYSVSREKKESFPLTVTSAQKNPTAFYLCASSTGLAGASRDTQYFGPGTRLTVL.